This T cell receptor beta chain was sequenced for a study of blood T cells in healthy people across ages. Primed by a sample-barcoded 5' primer and a J-beta primer mix, a second PCR proceeded for 7 to 11 cycles. Via MiXCR, TCRdb re-called the 5' RACE reads, giving one row per CDR3 protein. There are roughly 570,000 distinct CDR3 sequences in the sample; 27% occur only once, and about 18% lies in the top ten. J gave up 7 bases and V 5 bases, and 8 bases lay outside the gene matches. The CDR3 has 13 residues. This TCR derives from a woman aged 70 to 79 in good health. The source material was blood. This chain uses TRBV12-3 or TRBV12-4 with TRBJ2-7; the match to TRBD1 covers 7 bases. The CDR3 DNA reads TGTGCCAGCAGTGGGACAGCCGTGGGGGAGCAGTACTTC. It specifies CASSGTAVGEQYF.